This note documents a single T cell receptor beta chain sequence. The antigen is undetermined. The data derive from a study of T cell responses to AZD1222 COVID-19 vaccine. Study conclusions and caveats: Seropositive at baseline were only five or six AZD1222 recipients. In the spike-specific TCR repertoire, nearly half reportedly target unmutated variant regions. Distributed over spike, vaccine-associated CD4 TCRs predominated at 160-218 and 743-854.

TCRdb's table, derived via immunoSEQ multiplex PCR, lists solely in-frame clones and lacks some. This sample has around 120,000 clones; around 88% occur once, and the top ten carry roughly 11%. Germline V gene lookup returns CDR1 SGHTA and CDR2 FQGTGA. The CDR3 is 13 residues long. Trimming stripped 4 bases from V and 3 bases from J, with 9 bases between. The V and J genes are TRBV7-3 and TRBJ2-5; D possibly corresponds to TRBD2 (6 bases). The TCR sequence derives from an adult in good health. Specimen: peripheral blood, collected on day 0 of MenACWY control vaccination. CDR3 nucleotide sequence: TGTGCCAGCAGCTCCTTAGCGGAAGAGACCCAGTACTTC. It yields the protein CASSSLAEETQYF. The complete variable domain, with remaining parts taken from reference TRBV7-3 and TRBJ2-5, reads GAGVSQTPSNKVTEKGKYVELRCDPISGHTALYWYRQSLGQGPEFLIYFQGTGAADDSGLPNDRFFAVRPEGSVSTLKIQRTERGDSAVYLCASSSLAEETQYFGPGTRLLVL.